This T cell receptor beta chain was identified during a study of Japanese encephalitis immunity and Zika vaccine responses. By sample share, this clonotype is large. Peptide pools at about 1 ug/mL each stimulated CFSE-labeled PBMCs over a 6-day culture. The sort collected unfixed, live, CD56-CD19-CD16-CD3+CD4+ CFSE-low proliferating CD4 T cells. Losses at the gene ends were 5 bases for V and 8 bases for J; bases not matched to a gene: 9. The CDR3 runs to 14 residues. From germline, CDR1 is SGHTA and CDR2 FQGNSA. TCRdb re-derived calls from the 5' RACE reads in MiXCR, one entry per CDR3 protein. The sample holds around 300 distinct CDR3 sequences, around 4.6% seen once. General study points: JEV-pre-vaccinated donors shared more clonotypes across time-points and stimulations than YFV donors. Peptide pools were not deconvolved to single cross-reactive peptides. JEV-pre-vaccinated donors lost CD4 richness to conserved ZIKV epitopes after ZPIV.

The sequence came from an adult woman who received an inactivated Zika virus vaccine. The sequenced sample was antigen-activated CD4+ T cells from blood, cultured, obtained during a Zika inactivated vaccine study. The rearrangement links TRBV7-2 to TRBJ2-1; 7 bases match TRBD2. For the CDR3, the DNA is TGTGCCAGCAGCCGGGCGGGGGTAGGCGATGAGCAGTTCTTC. Its translation is CASSRAGVGDEQFF.